The rows below give T cell receptor beta chains drawn from one sample of a study of blood T cell repertoires in COVID-19. Measured with immunoSEQ multiplex PCR; TCRdb has only the in-frame clones, and not every one. The sample consists of around 30,000 clones, about 90% of them appearing once. The sequenced sample was peripheral blood. These receptors were taken from an older man with acute or convalescent COVID-19. CDR3s include the opening cysteine and the closing phenylalanine or tryptophan.

V gene	CDR3 protein
TRBV28	CASSTQDYYNEAFF
TRBV7-9	CASSYAAQYYEQYF
TRBV11-2	CASSLEEGPRTQYF
TRBV30	CAWSVQSYGYTF
TRBV6-4	CASSEGGGEKLFF
TRBV19	CASAADRDYGYTF
TRBV27	CASRGGGPGGYTF
TRBV2	CASKAGIKTDTQYF
TRBV4-1	CASSRAGGSYNEQFF
TRBV7-3	CASSLSGTYSYNEQFF
TRBV6-5	CASSSSGVNIQYF
TRBV27	CASSSPNLRAYEQYF
TRBV12-5	CASGGTGYGEAFF
TRBV11-3	CASSFGLETQYF
TRBV18	CASVEGGEGGYTF
TRBV3-1/TRBV3-2	CASSQRGGYNEQFF
TRBV11-2	CASSPRQGGGYTF
TRBV19	CASSLWTGDTGELFF
TRBV6-4	CASSPSGQGKQFF
TRBV2	CAGQGNSYEQYF
TRBV6-2/TRBV6-3	CASSPHGTGIRNEQFF
TRBV7-2	CASASKRGGSETQYF
TRBV5-1	CASSFPGQSEQYF
TRBV9	CASSLSGGAEETQYF
TRBV11-2	CASSLDLVRVYGYTF
TRBV28	CASRNPGQGGGYTF
TRBV30	CAWSRQGPTEAFF
TRBV28	CASRGQGNSPLHF
TRBV18	CASSPSSGGTDTQYF
TRBV30	CAFNSEGDQPQHF
TRBV30	CAWSRLAGIPDTQYF
TRBV5-4	CASSRGGGNQPQHF
TRBV6-2/TRBV6-3	CASSSLRGGRRQETQYF
TRBV6-2/TRBV6-3	CASSSFGRGPHNEQFF
TRBV5-1	CASKREMNTEAFF
TRBV6-5	CASSRDYASYNEQFF
TRBV3-1/TRBV3-2	CASSRGRTGVGNTIYF
TRBV18	CASSPRIPTGDTEAFF
TRBV10-3	CAIRGTGSSYEQYF
TRBV3-1/TRBV3-2	CASSQSLNSPLHF
TRBV4-2	CASSPIDRPANEKLFF
TRBV5-1	CASSLEGGQAETQYF
TRBV7-9	CAIPGTSGGRTQYF
TRBV12-3/TRBV12-4	CASSLFQTAQHF
TRBV6-5	CASSYLLQDSPLHF
TRBV24-1	CATSDPRRGADNPTGELFF
TRBV6-5	CASSSEGGGELFF
TRBV5-6	CASSLPGQGASNEKLFF
TRBV3-1/TRBV3-2	CASSQAVAGGETQYF
TRBV5-5	CASSLAQGRGYTF
TRBV7-2	CASSRYSNQPQHF
TRBV5-1	CASSTSGGFNTGELFF